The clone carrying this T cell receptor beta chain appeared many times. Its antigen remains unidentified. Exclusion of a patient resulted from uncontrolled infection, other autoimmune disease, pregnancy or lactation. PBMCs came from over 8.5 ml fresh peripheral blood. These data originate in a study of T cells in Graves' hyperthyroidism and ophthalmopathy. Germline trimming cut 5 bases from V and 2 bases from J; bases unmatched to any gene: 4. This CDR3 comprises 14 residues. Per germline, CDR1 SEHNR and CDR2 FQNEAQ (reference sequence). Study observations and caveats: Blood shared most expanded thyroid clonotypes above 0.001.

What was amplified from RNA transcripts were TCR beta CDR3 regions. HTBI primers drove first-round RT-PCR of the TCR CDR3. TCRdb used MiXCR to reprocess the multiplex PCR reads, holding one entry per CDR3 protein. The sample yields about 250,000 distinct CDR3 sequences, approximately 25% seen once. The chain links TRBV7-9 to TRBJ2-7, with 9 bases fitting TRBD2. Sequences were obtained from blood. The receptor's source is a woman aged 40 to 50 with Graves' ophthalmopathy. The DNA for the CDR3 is TGTGCCAGCAGCATTAGCGGGAGCCCCTACGAGCAGTACTTC. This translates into CASSISGSPYEQYF.